The T cell receptor beta chain described here comes from a study of cytomegalovirus exposure and HLA in healthy donors. General study results and limits: Near-uniform donor sequencing depth was presumed by presence/absence analyses. Reports described diagnosis of cytomegalovirus status by the classifier as highly specific and sensitive. From TCR beta sequences, most subjects' HLA-A and HLA-B alleles were reportedly predicted accurately.

A note on this clone: What it recognizes is unknown.

Germline V lookup: CDR1 SGHRS, CDR2 YFSETQ. V shed 2 bases and J shed 3 bases, with 11 bases lying between them. The CDR3 has 14 residues. The PCR was carried out with 60 Vbeta primers and 13 Jbeta primers. Under the authors' procedure: A later analysis tallied 80 million to 100 million unique TCR beta chains, some 12 million of them shared. Data came from immunoSEQ multiplex PCR; TCRdb stores just in-frame clones and leaves some out. V and J calls and clone size follow that table, whereas D and trimming were derived from the DNA. This table holds about 67,000 clones, 80% to 90% found once. The material sequenced was PBMCs. This rearrangement joins TRBV5-1 to TRBJ1-2, with TRBD1 as a possible D gene (6 bases). The TCR was taken from a young woman in good health and CMV-seropositive. CDR3 region: CASSFESGDYGYTF. Written as DNA, the CDR3 is TGCGCCAGCAGCTTTGAGTCAGGGGACTATGGCTACACCTTC.